The 7 T cell receptor beta chains presented below share a single source sample, sequenced in a study of regulatory T cells in long-lasting Graves disease. As for time point: newly diagnosed GD, antithyroid drugs for less than 3 months. There was RNA extracted from PBMCs, and the TCR library was made from it. In building TCR beta libraries, iRepertoire HTBI primers were used together with Arm-PCR of CDR3 regions. TCRdb itself ran the multiplex PCR reads through MiXCR, one entry per CDR3 protein. The sample carries roughly 610,000 distinct CDR3 sequences, about 15% recorded once. This sample was shared with a second study, whose subject was T cells in Graves' hyperthyroidism and ophthalmopathy.

The specimen was peripheral blood mononuclear cells (PBMCs), collected at new diagnosis, from a patient treated with antithyroid drugs. The source is a woman aged 25 to 45 with Graves disease.

In the case of this clonotype: A junction boundary mismatches the germline segment, possibly from a read error. The rearrangement uses TRBV18 and TRBJ2-5; D remains ambiguous. The J call is uncertain, as TRBJ2-7 better fits the DNA end. Germline loops: CDR1 KGHSH, CDR2 LQKENI. The CDR3 is 13 amino acids. The CDR3 coding sequence is TGTGCCGGCTCACCTCCAACGAGCTACGAGCAGTACTTC. Amino acid sequence: CAGSPPTSYEQYF.

This clonotype has at least ten counts. CDR3 region: CASSLEQRSGGNEQFF. In DNA form, the CDR3 reads TGTGCCAGCAGCTTAGAACAGAGGAGCGGGGGGAATGAGCAGTTCTTC. The V call is TRBV11-2, the J call TRBJ2-1; 9 bases align to TRBD2. With V trimmed by 0 bases and J by 7 bases, 7 bases remained unmatched. The CDR3 loop spans 16 amino acids. The germline CDR1 and CDR2 sequences are SGHAT and FQNNGV.

The genes are TRBV29-1 and TRBJ2-2, with 8 bases lining up with TRBD1. The CDR3 consists of 12 residues. The germline CDR1 and CDR2 sequences are SQVTM and ANQGSEA. The J segment lost 6 bases and the V segment lost 8 bases, leaving 5 bases of the junction unmatched. The CDR3 region has the DNA TGCAGCATGACAGGGGTCGCCGGGGAGCTGTTTTTT. Amino acids: CSMTGVAGELFF.

There are many counts of this clonotype. The chain has TRBV12-3 or TRBV12-4 and TRBJ1-1, with 9 bases lining up with TRBD1. J was trimmed by 9 bases and V by 2 bases; bases with no gene match: 7. This CDR3 region has 14 residues. The CDR3 here is CASSLPGTGSQAFF. DNA for the CDR3: TGTGCCAGCAGTTTACCCGGGACAGGGTCGCAAGCTTTCTTT.

The chain has TRBV30 and TRBJ2-2, with D possibly being TRBD1 (5 bases). This CDR3 region has 13 residues. CDR1 and CDR2 from the germline V gene are GTSNPN and SVGIG (reference sequence). Trimming took 3 bases from V and 2 from J, leaving 7 bases between them. As DNA, the CDR3 is TGTGCCTGGAGGACAGTCAACACCGGGGAGCTGTTTTTT. Amino acids: CAWRTVNTGELFF.

The V and J genes are TRBV9 and TRBJ2-2, with no clear D. This CDR3 has 15 residues. Germline CDR1 is SGDLS and CDR2 is YYNGEE. Trimming left V 0 bases short and J 0 bases short, with 6 bases between. CDR3 nucleotides: TGTGCCAGCAGCGTAGCCCCAGCGAACACCGGGGAGCTGTTTTTT. Amino acid sequence: CASSVAPANTGELFF.

This clonotype turned up a few times. The chain couples TRBV11-3 to TRBJ2-7; D might be TRBD1 or TRBD2, each matching 6 bases. Germline assignment: CDR1 SGHNT and CDR2 YENEEA. This CDR3 region has 15 residues. V shed 3 bases and J shed 4 bases, with 16 bases lying between them. The CDR3: CASSFRGTTEYEQYF. The CDR3 DNA sequence: TGTGCCAGCAGCTTCCGGGGGACAACTGAGTACGAGCAGTACTTC.